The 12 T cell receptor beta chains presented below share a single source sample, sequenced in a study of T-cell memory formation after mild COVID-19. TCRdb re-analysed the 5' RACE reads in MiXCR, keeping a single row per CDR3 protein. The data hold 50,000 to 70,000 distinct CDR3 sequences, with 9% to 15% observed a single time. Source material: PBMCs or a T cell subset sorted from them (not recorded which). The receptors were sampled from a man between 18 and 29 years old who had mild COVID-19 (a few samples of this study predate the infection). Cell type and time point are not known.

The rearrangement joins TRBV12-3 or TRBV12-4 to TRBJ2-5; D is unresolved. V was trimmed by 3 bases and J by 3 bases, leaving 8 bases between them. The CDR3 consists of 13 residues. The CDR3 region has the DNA TGTGCCAGCAGTTTCAGAGCAGAAGAGACCCAGTACTTC. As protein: CASSFRAEETQYF.

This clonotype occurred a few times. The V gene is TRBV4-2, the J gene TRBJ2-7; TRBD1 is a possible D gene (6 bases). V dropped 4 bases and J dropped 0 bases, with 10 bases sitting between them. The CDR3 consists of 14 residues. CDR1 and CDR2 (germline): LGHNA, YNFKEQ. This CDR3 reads CASSPGHNSYEQYF. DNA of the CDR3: TGTGCCAGCAGCCCGGGACACAACTCCTACGAGCAGTACTTC.

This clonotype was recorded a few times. DNA for the CDR3: TGTGCCAGCAGCCACATAGGCTCTGTGGTGGGGGGTGAGCAGTTCTTC. Amino acid sequence: CASSHIGSVVGGEQFF. This chain joins TRBV14 and TRBJ2-1; D possibly corresponds to TRBD2 (6 bases). CDR1 is SGHDN and CDR2 is FVKESK in the germline V gene. The CDR3 covers 16 residues. The V and J ends lost 3 bases and 9 bases respectively, with 21 bases between them.

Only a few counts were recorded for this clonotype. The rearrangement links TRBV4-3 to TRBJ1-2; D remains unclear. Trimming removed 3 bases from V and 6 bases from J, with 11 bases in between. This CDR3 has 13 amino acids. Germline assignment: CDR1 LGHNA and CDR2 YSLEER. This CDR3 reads CASSQAGSDGYTF. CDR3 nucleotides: TGCGCCAGCAGCCAGGCCGGGTCGGATGGCTACACCTTC.

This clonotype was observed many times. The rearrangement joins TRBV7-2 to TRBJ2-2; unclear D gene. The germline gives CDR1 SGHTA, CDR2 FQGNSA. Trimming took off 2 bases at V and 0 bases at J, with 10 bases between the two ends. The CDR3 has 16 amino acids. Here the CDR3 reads CASSLSGPTNTGELFF. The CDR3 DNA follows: TGTGCCAGCAGCTTATCCGGACCTACGAACACCGGGGAGCTGTTTTTT.

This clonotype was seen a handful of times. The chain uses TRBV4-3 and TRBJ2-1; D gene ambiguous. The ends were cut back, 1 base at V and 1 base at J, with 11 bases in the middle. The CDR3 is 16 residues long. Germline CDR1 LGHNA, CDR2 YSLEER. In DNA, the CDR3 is TGCGCCAGCAGCCAAGTTAGCCTACTGTCCTACAATGAGCAGTTCTTC. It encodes CASSQVSLLSYNEQFF.

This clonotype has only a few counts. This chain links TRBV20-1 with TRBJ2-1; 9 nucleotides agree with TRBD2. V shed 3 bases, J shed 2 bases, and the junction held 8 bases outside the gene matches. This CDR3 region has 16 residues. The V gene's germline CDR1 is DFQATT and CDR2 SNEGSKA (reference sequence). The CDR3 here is CSARWGQRGAYNEQFF. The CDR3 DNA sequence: TGCAGTGCTAGGTGGGGCCAGCGGGGGGCCTACAATGAGCAGTTCTTC.

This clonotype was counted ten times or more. CDR3 DNA sequence: TGCAGTGCTAGGACACCTAACTATGGCTACACCTTC. Translated, it gives CSARTPNYGYTF. This chain uses TRBV20-1 with TRBJ1-2; D not certain. The germline CDR1 and CDR2 sequences are DFQATT and SNEGSKA (reference sequence). Trimming removed 3 bases from V and 0 bases from J, with 5 bases in between. CDR3 length equals 12 residues.

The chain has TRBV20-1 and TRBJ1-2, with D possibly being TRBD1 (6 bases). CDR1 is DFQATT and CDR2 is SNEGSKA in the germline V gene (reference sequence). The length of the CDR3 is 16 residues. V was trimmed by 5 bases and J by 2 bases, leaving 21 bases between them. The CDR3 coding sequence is TGCAGTGCTCAGAAGGGACGGGTAGGGGGGAACTATGGCTACACCTTC. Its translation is CSAQKGRVGGNYGYTF.

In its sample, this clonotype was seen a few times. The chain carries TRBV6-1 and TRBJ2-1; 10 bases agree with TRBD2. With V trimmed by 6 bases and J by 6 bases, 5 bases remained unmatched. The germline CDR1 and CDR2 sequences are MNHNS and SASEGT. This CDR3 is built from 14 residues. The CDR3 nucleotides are TGTGCCAGCAGGAGCGGGGGGGACAGCAATGAGCAGTTCTTC. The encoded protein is CASRSGGDSNEQFF.

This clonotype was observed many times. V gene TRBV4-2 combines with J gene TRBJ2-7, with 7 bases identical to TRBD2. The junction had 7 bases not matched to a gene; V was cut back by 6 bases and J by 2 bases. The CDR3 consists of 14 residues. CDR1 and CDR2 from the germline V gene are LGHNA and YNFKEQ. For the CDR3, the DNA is TGTGCCAGCAGTTCAGCGGGGAAACCCTACGAGCAGTACTTC. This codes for CASSSAGKPYEQYF.

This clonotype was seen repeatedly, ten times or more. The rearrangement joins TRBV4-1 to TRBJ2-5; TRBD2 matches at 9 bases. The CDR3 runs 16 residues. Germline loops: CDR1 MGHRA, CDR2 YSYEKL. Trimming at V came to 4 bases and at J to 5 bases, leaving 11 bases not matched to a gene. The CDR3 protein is CASSPGTSPLRETQYF. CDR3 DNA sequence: TGCGCCAGCAGCCCAGGGACTAGCCCCTTACGTGAGACCCAGTACTTC.